This TCR beta chain came from a study of T cell responses to AZD1222 COVID-19 vaccine (dated by TCRdb to about 2021). General notes on the study: AZD1222 recipients given second doses at about 4 weeks or at about 12 weeks were pooled, since spike-specific TCR depth and breadth were not found to differ between the two schedules. A total of around 240 trial participants underwent TCR sequencing, of whom 207 had received two doses of AZD1222 and approximately 26 had received two doses of the MenACWY control vaccine. Trial participants were enrolled by age into 18-55, 56-69 and 70-plus year subgroups, with approximately 150, 30 and 60 TCR-sequenced participants respectively.

The CDR3 regions of human TCRbeta chains were analyzed by immunosequencing. The source study handled its data this way. TCRs in the repertoires were matched against a reference library of SARS-CoV-2-specific TCRs that had been generated with the MIRA antigen-specificity platform. Breadth was defined as the fraction of unique TCRs that were SARS-CoV-2-associated, and depth was defined as the fraction of total T cells that were SARS-CoV-2-associated. Using the MIRA data, each spike-specific TCR was mapped to the spike region that the TCR reacts to and placed in a CD4 or CD8 class. Log10-transformed breadth and depth values were compared by one-way ANOVA with Sidak's multiple comparisons tests. Here the immuneACCESS table is served through TCRdb, limited to in-frame sequences with V and J called. Missing clones are a known gap in these copies; in checked studies unresolved V genes cover under half, and the rest lacks a known reason. V, J and clone size reflect that table, while D and trimming were determined from the DNA. This sample holds 150,000 or so clones; about 91% were observed only once. The top ten constitute about 1.5% of the sample.

V sheds 5 bases and J sheds 6 bases, leaving 17 bases between their ends. Per the germline V gene (reference sequence), MNHNY is the CDR1 and SVGAGI is the CDR2. There are 15 amino acids in the CDR3, from cysteine to phenylalanine inclusive. The kept DNA is CDR3 alone, 45 bases in frame from the first base. Taken with the paper, the label for time point translates to: baseline before first vaccination. Samples from vaccinated people were obtained from the UK trials COV001 and COV002, which included a single-blind randomized controlled phase 2/3 trial of AZD1222 (ChAdOx1 nCoV-19) in healthy adults. For TCRbeta chain sequencing, PBMC samples from trial participants were taken at day 0 and at day 28 after the second dose. On this clone itself: Its specific antigen is unknown. Base quality data are lacking; no much larger clone is found one base away.

Points the paper makes about the study in general: In the small 56-69-year group, the increase in depth fell short of significance, most likely because of low power. A significant rise in spike-specific TCR breadth and depth was observed after two AZD1222 doses relative to day 0 and relative to MenACWY recipients. Conclusions about previously exposed vaccinees are limited, since just six AZD1222 recipients were seropositive for SARS-CoV-2 at baseline. No day 14 peak-response samples were available, so repertoires were characterized only after the peak T cell response. Vaccine-associated CD4 TCRs spanned the whole spike protein, with dominant responses in regions 160-218 and 743-854. Most participants were white British and females outnumbered males, and the authors suggested that clonal diversity may have been underestimated. Reportedly, almost half of the unique spike-specific TCRs recognized epitopes lying outside the regions that are mutated in the B.1.351 and B.1.1.7 variants.

The sample consisted of peripheral blood, taken on day 0 of AZD1222 vaccination. This TCR came from an adult in good health. Recombination joined TRBV6-6 with TRBJ2-1; a weak D assignment points to TRBD2 (5 bases agree). The CDR3 region: CASSMTGVTINEQFF. The base sequence is TGTGCCAGCAGTATGACCGGGGTGACGATCAATGAGCAGTTCTTC.